This T cell receptor beta chain came from a study of blood T cell repertoires in COVID-19. This clone was recorded a few times. Which cohort a participant joined came from the clinical history participants gave. Donors in Cohort 3 who had recovered were those with two negative PCRs, healthcare professional clearance, or resolution of their symptoms. Sequencing used immunoSEQ multiplex PCR; TCRdb keeps in-frame clones, though not all of them. In the table there are around 140,000 clones, roughly 80% of which are singletons. V was pared by 0 bases and J by 0 bases, with 7 bases between. The length of the CDR3 is 14 residues. Germline loops: CDR1 SGHRS, CDR2 YFSETQ.

Sequences were obtained from PBMCs or T cells enriched from blood (not recorded which). The chain links TRBV5-1 to TRBJ2-7; possible D gene TRBD1, 5 bases. The sequence was collected from a woman aged 45-60 years who had recovered from COVID-19. CDR3 region: CASSLGQTSYEQYF. The CDR3 DNA reads as TGCGCCAGCAGCTTGGGACAGACCTCCTACGAGCAGTACTTC. The full variable domain, in which reference TRBV5-1 and TRBJ2-7 provide the parts outside the CDR3, is KAGVTQTPRYLIKTRGQQVTLSCSPISGHRSVSWYQQTPGQGLQFLFEYFSETQRNKGNFPGRFSGRQFSNSRSEMNVSTLELGDSALYLCASSLGQTSYEQYFGPGTRLTVT.